Listed below are T cell receptor beta chains from one sample, sequenced in a study of blood T cell repertoires in COVID-19. Libraries were prepared by immunoSEQ multiplex PCR; TCRdb keeps only in-frame clonotypes and omits some of them. In the table there are 300,000 or so clones, roughly 85% of which are singletons. Specimen: PBMCs or T cells enriched from blood (not recorded which). These TCRs come from a woman in her thirties who had recovered from COVID-19. Each CDR3 is given with its conserved first and last residue.

TRBV5-5	TRBJ2-2	CASSLAVLAGRTGELFF
TRBV5-5	TRBJ1-2	CASSGDRGRGGYTF
TRBV4-1	TRBJ2-5	CASSHYLTRGQETQYF
TRBV30	TRBJ1-6	CAWSVRRDNSPLHF
TRBV19	TRBJ1-1	CASSQTGGSNAEAFF
TRBV4-1	TRBJ2-5	CASSAQGSGETQYF
TRBV6-5	TRBJ2-1	CASSSLGGGSLGEQFF
TRBV2	TRBJ2-7	CASSVDRGHSEQYF
TRBV7-2	TRBJ2-7	CASSLARTGSEQYF
TRBV5-1	TRBJ2-7	CASSLDISYEQYF
TRBV29-1	TRBJ1-3	CSVEGRGSAGNTIYF
TRBV18	TRBJ1-2	CASSPLGTGNDYGYTF
TRBV5-3	TRBJ2-3	CARSTSPSGGTDTQYF
TRBV13	TRBJ2-3	CASSLGGGGTDTQYF
TRBV27	TRBJ2-7	CASSFVQGFKEQYF
TRBV3-1/TRBV3-2	TRBJ1-3	CASSQKDQGGFSGNTIYF
TRBV18	TRBJ1-6	CASSPINFHNSPLHF
TRBV27	TRBJ1-3	CASSRNSGNTIYF
TRBV7-6	TRBJ2-3	CASSLPSGGRTDTQYF
TRBV2	TRBJ1-1	CASRGRAEAFF
TRBV7-8	TRBJ2-5	CASSLEFSGGVNQETQYF
TRBV7-9	TRBJ1-2	CASSPPTGDVNYGYTF
TRBV6-5	TRBJ2-7	CASSSLAGQGLYEQYF
TRBV5-1	TRBJ2-2	CASRPNTGTGELFF
TRBV3-1/TRBV3-2	TRBJ2-1	CASSQEGGINEQFF
TRBV27	TRBJ1-2	CASKLSGTGGGYTF
TRBV7-2	TRBJ1-2	CASSPAHRAYGYTF
TRBV5-5	TRBJ2-7	CASSLVLAIPRLEQYF
TRBV19	TRBJ1-5	CASSPPGGWGNQPQHF
TRBV7-8	TRBJ1-3	CASSSRGSGNTIYF
TRBV2	TRBJ2-1	CASQKDRGAGSATYNEQFF
TRBV5-6	TRBJ1-1	CASSLNQGWYTEAFF
TRBV7-9	TRBJ1-2	CASSLAGGKNYGYTF